This TCR beta chain is from a study of blood T cell repertoires in COVID-19. The CDR3 extends over 12 amino acids. Between the trimmed V and J ends, which lost 0 bases and 9 bases, there was a span of 9 bases. Looked up from germline, CDR1 is GTSNPN and CDR2 is SVGIG (reference sequence). The data were produced by immunoSEQ multiplex PCR, yet TCRdb's version contains in-frame clones alone and is incomplete. This repertoire shows 200,000 to 250,000 clones, more than 85% found once; its top ten account for about 0.8%. This clone was observed a few times. This chain uses TRBV30 with TRBJ2-1; no reliable D call. Material for sequencing was peripheral blood. The source is a man in his fifties or sixties with COVID-19, enrolled during active disease. As DNA, the CDR3 is TGTGCCTGGAGTGTATCCCAAGCTGAGCAGTTCTTC. The encoded protein is CAWSVSQAEQFF.